The sequence of this TCR beta chain was determined in a study of identical twins. Study outcomes and limitations: One should note that invariant MAIT and iNKT cells could partly confound zero-insertion analyses. Twin-shared out-of-frame alpha sequences were enriched for low generation probability.

This clonotype has at least ten counts. The antigen is unknown. J was trimmed by 4 bases and V by 8 bases; bases with no gene match: 16. The CDR3 runs to 16 residues. Germline V gene lookup returns CDR1 SEHNR and CDR2 FQNEAQ (reference sequence). TCRdb re-called the 5' RACE reads with MiXCR, one entry per CDR3 protein. The sample yields about 520,000 distinct CDR3 sequences, less than 25% seen once. These data were also reused for a study on T cells expressing NK-cell markers.

The TCR originated in a woman aged 18-29 years in good health. Material for sequencing was CD4+ T cells sorted from blood. V is TRBV7-9 and J is TRBJ2-7; 8 bases agree with TRBD2. CDR3 residues: CASAKFRGAGVYEQYF. The CDR3 DNA follows: TGTGCCAGCGCCAAATTCCGCGGAGCGGGAGTGTACGAGCAGTACTTC.